This T cell receptor (beta chain) was profiled in a study of blood T cell repertoires in COVID-19. Background on the study: PBMCs, B-cell-depleted T cells, or T cells were the source of the cDNA or gDNA that made up the material.

Residents of over 20 US areas, aged roughly 18 to 89 years, made up the participants. Assay used: immunoSEQ multiplex PCR; TCRdb lists only in-frame clones, some missing. Among some 460,000 clones listed, roughly 90% were seen once. This CDR3 comprises 13 residues. The V gene lost 6 bases and the J gene lost 8 bases, with 16 bases spanning the gap. Germline CDR1 and CDR2: KGHSH and LQKENI. Source material: PBMCs or T cells enriched from blood (not recorded which). The chain links TRBV18 to TRBJ1-2; D is undetermined. This sequence was found in a woman between 18 and 29 years old who had recovered from COVID-19. The CDR3 region is CASSLDDEGGYTF. In DNA, the CDR3 is TGTGCCAGCTCGCTTGACGACGAGGGAGGCTACACCTTC.